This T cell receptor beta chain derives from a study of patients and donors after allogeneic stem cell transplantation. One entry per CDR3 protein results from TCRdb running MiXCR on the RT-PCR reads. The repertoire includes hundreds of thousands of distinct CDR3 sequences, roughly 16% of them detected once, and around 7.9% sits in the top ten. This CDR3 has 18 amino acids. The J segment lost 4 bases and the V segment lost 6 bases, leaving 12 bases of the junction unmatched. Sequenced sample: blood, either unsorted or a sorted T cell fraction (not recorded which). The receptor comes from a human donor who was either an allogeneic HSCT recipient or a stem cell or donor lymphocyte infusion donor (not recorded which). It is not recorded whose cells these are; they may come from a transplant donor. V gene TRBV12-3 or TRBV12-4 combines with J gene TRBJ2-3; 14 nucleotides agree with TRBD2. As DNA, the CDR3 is TGTGCCAGCAGCCTACGGGGGACTAGCGGGAGACTTTCAGATACGCAGTATTTT. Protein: CASSLRGTSGRLSDTQYF.